The table lists the clone carrying this T cell receptor beta chain with many counts. The antigen remains unidentified. This sample is part of a study of CD8 T cells in ankylosing spondylitis. Study-level points and caveats: The authors reported significant enrichment of disease-linked clones in matched ankylosing spondylitis synovial fluid. It appeared that ankylosing spondylitis blood was characterized by a TCR beta motif of several highly homologous variants.

A quantitative 5'-RACE method, one with molecular barcodes, was used to make TCR beta libraries. Each CDR3 protein is one row after TCRdb ran MiXCR on the 5' RACE reads. Of some 840,000 distinct CDR3 sequences detected, approximately 10% appear once; the ten largest clones hold 0.51%. Material for sequencing was blood, either unsorted or a sorted T cell fraction (not recorded which). This TCR derives from a male donor with ankylosing spondylitis.

CDR3 loop: CASSYGYLRDSRVGELFF. CDR3 bases: TGTGCCAGCAGTTACGGGTACCTCCGGGACTCCAGGGTCGGGGAGCTGTTTTTT. The chain has TRBV6-5 and TRBJ2-2; TRBD2 might be the D (6 bases). Trimming stripped 2 bases from V and 7 bases from J, with 23 bases between. The CDR3 contains 18 residues. Germline V CDR1 and CDR2: MNHEY, SVGAGI.